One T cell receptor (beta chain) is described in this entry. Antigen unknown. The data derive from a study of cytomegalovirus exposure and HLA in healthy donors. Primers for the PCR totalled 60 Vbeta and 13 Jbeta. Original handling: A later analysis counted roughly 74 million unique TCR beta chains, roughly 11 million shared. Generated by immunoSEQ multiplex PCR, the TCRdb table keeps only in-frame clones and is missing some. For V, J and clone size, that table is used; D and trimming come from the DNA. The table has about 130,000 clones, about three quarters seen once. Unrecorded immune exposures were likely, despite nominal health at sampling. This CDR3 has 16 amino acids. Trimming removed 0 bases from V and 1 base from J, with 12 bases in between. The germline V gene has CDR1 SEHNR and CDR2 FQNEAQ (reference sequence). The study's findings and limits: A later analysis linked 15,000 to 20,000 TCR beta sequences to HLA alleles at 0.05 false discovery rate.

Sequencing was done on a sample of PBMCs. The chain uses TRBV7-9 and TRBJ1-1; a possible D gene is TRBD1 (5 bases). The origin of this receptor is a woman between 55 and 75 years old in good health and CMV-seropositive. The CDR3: CASSLATTATNTEAFF. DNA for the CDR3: TGTGCCAGCAGCTTAGCGACGACAGCCACGAACACTGAAGCTTTCTTT.